This T cell receptor beta chain was sequenced for a study of control samples from healthy donors and cancer patients. Repertoires were generated with immunoSEQ multiplex PCR, while TCRdb's copy carries only in-frame clones and drops some. The sample data list fewer than 250,000 clones. The V end lost 3 bases, the J end lost 7 bases, and 16 bases lay between the germline ends. The CDR3 is made up of 15 amino acids. Germline loops: CDR1 SEHNR, CDR2 FQNEAQ (reference sequence). A remark on this clone: The same CDR3 arises from other DNA sequences in this sample as well.

The sequence was collected from a woman aged 25-40 years in good health. The sequenced material came from blood. The chain carries TRBV7-9 and TRBJ1-3, with a tentative D call TRBD1 (5 bases). CDR3: CASSFSGQSRNTIYF. In nucleotides, the CDR3 is TGTGCCAGCAGCTTTTCAGGGCAGAGTCGGAACACCATATATTTT.